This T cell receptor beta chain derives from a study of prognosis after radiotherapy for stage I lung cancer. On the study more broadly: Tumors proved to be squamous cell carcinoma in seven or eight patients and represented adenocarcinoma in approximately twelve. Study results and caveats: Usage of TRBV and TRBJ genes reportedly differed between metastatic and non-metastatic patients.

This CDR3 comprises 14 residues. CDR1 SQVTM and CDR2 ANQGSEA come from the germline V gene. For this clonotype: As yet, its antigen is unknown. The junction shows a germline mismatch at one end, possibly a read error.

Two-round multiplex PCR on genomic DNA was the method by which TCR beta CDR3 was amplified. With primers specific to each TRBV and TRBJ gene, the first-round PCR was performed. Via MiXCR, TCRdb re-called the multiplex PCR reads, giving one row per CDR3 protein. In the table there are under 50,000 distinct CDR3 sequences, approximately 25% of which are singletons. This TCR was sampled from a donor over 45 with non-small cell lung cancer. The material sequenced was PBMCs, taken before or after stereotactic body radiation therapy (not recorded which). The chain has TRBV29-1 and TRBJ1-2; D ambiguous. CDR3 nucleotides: TGCAGCGTTGATGAGGCCCGGGGTAACCATGGCTACACCTTC. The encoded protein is CSVDEARGNHGYTF.